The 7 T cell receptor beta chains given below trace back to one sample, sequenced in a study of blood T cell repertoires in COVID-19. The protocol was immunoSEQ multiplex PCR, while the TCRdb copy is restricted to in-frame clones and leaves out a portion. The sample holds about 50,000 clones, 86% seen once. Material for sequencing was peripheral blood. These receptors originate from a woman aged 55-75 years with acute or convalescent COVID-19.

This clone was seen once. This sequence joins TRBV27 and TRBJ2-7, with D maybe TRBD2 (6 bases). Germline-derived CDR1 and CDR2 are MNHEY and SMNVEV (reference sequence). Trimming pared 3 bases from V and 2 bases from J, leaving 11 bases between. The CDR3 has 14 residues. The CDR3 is CASSFGRTTYEQYF. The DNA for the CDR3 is TGTGCCAGCAGTTTTGGCAGGACTACCTACGAGCAGTACTTC.

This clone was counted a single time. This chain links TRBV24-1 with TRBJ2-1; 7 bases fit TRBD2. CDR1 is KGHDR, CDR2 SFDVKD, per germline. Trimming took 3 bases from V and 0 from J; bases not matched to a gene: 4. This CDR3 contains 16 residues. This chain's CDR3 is CATSDTRGSSYNEQFF. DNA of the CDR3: TGTGCCACCAGTGATACCCGCGGGAGCTCCTACAATGAGCAGTTCTTC.

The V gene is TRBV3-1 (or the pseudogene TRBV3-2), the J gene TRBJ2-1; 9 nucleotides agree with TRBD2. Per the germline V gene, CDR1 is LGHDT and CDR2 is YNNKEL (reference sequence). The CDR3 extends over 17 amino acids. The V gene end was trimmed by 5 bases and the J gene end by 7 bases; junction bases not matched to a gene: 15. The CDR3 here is CASSVIGLAGKRNEQFF. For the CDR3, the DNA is TGTGCCAGCAGCGTCATAGGGCTAGCGGGAAAGAGGAATGAGCAGTTCTTC.

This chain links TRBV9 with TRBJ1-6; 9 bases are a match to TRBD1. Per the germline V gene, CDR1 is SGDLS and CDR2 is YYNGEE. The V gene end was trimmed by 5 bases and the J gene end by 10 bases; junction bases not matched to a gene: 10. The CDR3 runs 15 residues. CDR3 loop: CASRAGTGRRSPLHF. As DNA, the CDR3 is TGTGCCAGCAGAGCCGGGACAGGGCGAAGATCACCCCTCCACTTT.

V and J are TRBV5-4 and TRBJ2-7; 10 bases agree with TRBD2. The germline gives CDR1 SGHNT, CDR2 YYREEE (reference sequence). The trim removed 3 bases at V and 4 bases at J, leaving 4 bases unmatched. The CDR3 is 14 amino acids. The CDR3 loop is CASSSGTSAYEQYF. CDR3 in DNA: TGTGCCAGCAGCTCCGGGACTAGCGCGTACGAGCAGTACTTC.

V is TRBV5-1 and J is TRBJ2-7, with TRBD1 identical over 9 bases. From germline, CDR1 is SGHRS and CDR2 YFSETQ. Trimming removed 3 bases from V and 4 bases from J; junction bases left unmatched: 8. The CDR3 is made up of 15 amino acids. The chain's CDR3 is CASSWTGTGNYEQYF. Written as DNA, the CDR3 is TGCGCCAGCAGCTGGACCGGGACAGGGAATTACGAGCAGTACTTC.

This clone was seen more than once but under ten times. CDR3 nucleotide sequence: TGTGCCAGCAGCAAATGTGAGGGTTCACCCCTCCACTTT. It encodes CASSKCEGSPLHF. V is TRBV21-1 and J is TRBJ1-6. TRBV21-1 is a pseudogene. The CDR3 length is 13 residues.